This T cell receptor (beta chain) emerged from a study of blood T cell repertoires in COVID-19. On the study more broadly: Donors in the United States, Italy and Spain gave samples during acute or convalescent COVID-19.

The protocol was immunoSEQ multiplex PCR, while the TCRdb copy is restricted to in-frame clones and leaves out a portion. The table lists 200,000 to 250,000 clones, roughly 92% of them singletons, with about 0.8% in the top ten. The CDR3 runs 13 residues. V dropped 2 bases and J dropped 1 base, with 6 bases sitting between them. CDR1 is MNHEY and CDR2 is SVGEGT in the germline V gene. The rearrangement uses TRBV6-2 or TRBV6-3 and TRBJ2-7; D unclear. Sequenced: peripheral blood. The TCR originated in a man in his 60s with COVID-19, enrolled during active disease. The CDR3 DNA follows: TGTGCCAGCAGTTACGGGCAGTCCTACGAGCAGTACTTC. This translates into CASSYGQSYEQYF.